This T cell receptor beta chain was documented in a study of Graves' ophthalmopathy and Graves' hyperthyroidism listed by TCRdb under 2018. Concerning the study at large: Peripheral blood was collected before any treatment was given, at the time of initial diagnosis. The study used signatures of the TCR beta repertoire to tell Graves' ophthalmopathy apart from Graves' hyperthyroidism and to predict which patients would progress to ophthalmopathy. In total, 135 blood samples were TCR-sequenced: roughly 45 ophthalmopathy, around 75 hyperthyroidism and approximately 17 hyperthyroidism-to-ophthalmopathy patients. To explore V-J signatures that separate ophthalmopathy from hyperthyroidism, a discovery set of about 96 patients was enrolled, consisting of about 45 with ophthalmopathy and 55 to 65 with stable hyperthyroidism. An independent validation cohort was composed of 18 to 20 hyperthyroidism patients and 17 patients who later progressed from hyperthyroidism to ophthalmopathy. In over 5 hyperthyroidism patients, the T-cell repertoire of thyroid tissue was compared with the T-cell repertoire of blood. Following sample collection, hyperthyroidism patients were given methimazole at a starting dose of 30 mg daily, and ophthalmopathy patients were given high-dose intravenous methylprednisolone. The paper as a whole reports these results and caveats: No statistical method was used to set the sample size in advance, and the investigators knew which group each participant was assigned to. In validation, the model predicted ophthalmopathy progression with less than 71% sensitivity and around 72% specificity; eleven to twelve predicted patients were CT-confirmed with GO in a median of about 7.1 months. Most expanded thyroid clonotypes with a frequency above 0.001 also appeared in blood, which suggests that blood repertoires may reflect the immune response in the thyroid. The 13-signature model separated ophthalmopathy from stable hyperthyroidism with 87.88% sensitivity and 81.08% specificity in cross-validation, and 80%/75% in the test set.

Ophthalmopathy patients had moderately to severely active disease, Clinical Activity Score of at least 3, NOSPECS grade of at least 4, and disease duration under 3 months. Patients were excluded if they had other autoimmune diseases, uncontrolled infections, pregnancy or lactation. Diagnosis was based on clinical symptoms, serum thyroxine, TRAb, thyroid ultrasound and orbital computed tomography. PBMCs were isolated from 7.5 to 10 ml of fresh peripheral blood by Ficoll-Paque density gradient centrifugation. Total RNA was extracted using Trizol reagent, and RNA quality was checked on an Agilent 2100 Bioanalyzer. For repertoire sequencing, TCR beta CDR3 regions were amplified from RNA transcripts. HTBI primers and the Qiagen OneStep RT-PCR kit were used in a first-round RT-PCR, which was followed by a second-round multiplex PCR, size selection and purification. Libraries were sequenced on an Illumina HiSeq2000 using paired-end 100 bp reads. The authors processed their data as follows. SOAPnuke was used to process the reads, removing any read that contained adapters or uncalled bases, had a mean Phred below 15, or lacked an exact match to the constant primer or identifier. COPE v1.2.5 was used to merge high-quality paired reads. Each unique nucleotide sequence was treated as a clonotype, and MiTCR v1.1 was used to align the clonotypes to the IMGT TRB V, D and J references. Only V-J combinations with frequency above 0.0001 were analysed, covering approximately 99% of repertoires. A TCR clonal expansion and chaos score per V-J combination was defined as the ratio of F50 clonal expansion to chaos observed in the TCRdist matrix. Welch's t-statistics and random forest were used to reduce features to about 14 V-J combinations, which were fed into a naive Bayes classifier. Thyroid-blood repertoire similarity was quantified with the Morisita-Horn index. The public sequencing data were trimmed at Q25 with fastp and processed into clonotypes with MiXCR by TCRdb, which kept only in-frame beta chains. CDR3 protein sequences are deduplicated, and each keeps its most common genes and DNA. The V and J calls and clone size come from TCRdb's table, not from the authors' own analysis. The sample table contains more than 550,000 distinct CDR3 sequences; only one count was recorded for approximately 39% of them. Of the sample, over 2.5% is held by the ten largest clones.

This clonotype was counted ten times or more. The specificity of this receptor is unknown. No qualities accompany the bases; no much larger clone lies one base away. The sample consisted of peripheral blood. This receptor was taken from an adult man with Graves' ophthalmopathy.

The sequenced DNA: TGTGCCATCAGTGAGGCGGCAGGGGTACGGACGAACACTGAAGCTTTCTTT. It translates to CAISEAAGVRTNTEAFF. This receptor chain uses TRBV10-3 and TRBJ1-1; the D region possibly corresponds to TRBD1 (6 bases align). The CDR3 has 17 amino acids, counting the end cysteine and phenylalanine. Only the CDR3 DNA stays, 51 bases, in frame from base 1. CDR1 and CDR2 were assigned from the germline V gene as ENHRY and SYGVKD. Trimming at the junction amounts to 2 bases on V and 1 base on J, and the germline ends lie 17 bases apart.